This T cell receptor (beta chain) was profiled in a study of spatial heterogeneity in lung cancer. Findings and caveats of the study: Relative to follow-up, resection was when ubiquitous expanded tumor TCRs appeared more in blood.

The CDR3 runs to 12 residues. Between the trimmed V and J ends, which lost 7 bases and 9 bases, there was a span of 15 bases. TCR cDNA molecules were tagged individually, and each one carried a unique molecular identifier. One entry per CDR3 protein, called by TCRdb with MiXCR from the 5' RACE reads. The table includes about 22,000 distinct CDR3 sequences, about 4.6% detected once. This clonotype was recorded many times. Its antigen is as yet unknown. Specified time point: sample taken at primary tumor resection. Tumor, nontumor lung or frozen PBMC supplied whole RNA that was sequenced unsorted. Donation came from roughly 72 patients with untreated early-stage non-small cell lung cancer.

The chain joins TRBV12-3 or TRBV12-4 to TRBJ2-5; D may be TRBD1 or TRBD2 (6 bases each). The receptor's source is a male donor with early-stage non-small cell lung cancer. The sequencing used PBMCs, collected at surgery. The CDR3 bases are TGTGCCAGCACCAGGGACACGGGGGCCCAGTACTTC. It yields the protein CASTRDTGAQYF.